This T cell receptor (beta chain) was identified during a study of blood T cell repertoires in COVID-19. For the study at large: Nucleic acid was either cDNA or gDNA, and it came from T cells, B-cell-depleted T cells, or PBMCs.

This CDR3 has 14 amino acids. The V gene lost 3 bases and the J gene lost 10 bases, with 17 bases spanning the gap. The V gene's germline CDR1 is SGDLS and CDR2 YYNGEE. In the source study's methods: The authors estimated nucleated cell counts from reference gene primer amplification. Measured with immunoSEQ multiplex PCR; TCRdb has only the in-frame clones, and not every one. For V, J and clone size, that table is used; D and trimming come from the DNA. The sample carries 140,000 to 150,000 clones, about nine tenths recorded once. Sequencing input: peripheral blood. The receptor comes from a human donor with COVID-19, enrolled during active disease. The donor label of this sample is uncertain. The J gene is TRBJ2-1, the V gene TRBV9; TRBD2 is a possible D gene (5 bases). In DNA form, the CDR3 reads TGTGCCAGCAGCGCGTTACTAGGCTTTGACGAGCAGTTCTTC. This gives the protein CASSALLGFDEQFF.